The rows below give T cell receptor beta chains drawn from one sample of a study of blood T cell repertoires in COVID-19. The protocol was immunoSEQ multiplex PCR, while the TCRdb copy is restricted to in-frame clones and leaves out a portion. The sample includes roughly 250,000 clones, around 89% seen only once; the top ten take 2% to 3%. Sequenced input: PBMCs or T cells enriched from blood (not recorded which). The source is a woman between 18 and 30 years old who had recovered from COVID-19. The CDR3 runs from the conserved cysteine through the conserved F or W. The D gene is left open where the match is weak. Size tells how often a clone was seen (once, few, many) or the class of an expanded clone, and some rows leave it out.

15,TRBV5-6,TRBJ2-7,TRBD1,-,TGTGCCAGCAGCTTTATCAGGACAGGGACCTACGAGCAGTACTTC,CASSFIRTGTYEQYF
15,TRBV27,TRBJ2-7,-,-,TGTGCCAGCAGTTTAGGGCAGGGAATCTCCTACGAGCAGTACTTC,CASSLGQGISYEQYF
16,TRBV20-1,TRBJ2-3,TRBD2,once,TGCAGTGCTAGTCCCCGGACTAGCGGGGTGACAGATACGCAGTATTTT,CSASPRTSGVTDTQYF
15,TRBV5-4,TRBJ1-1,-,-,TGTGCCAGCAGCTCCCTCGGGGAGGGTACCACTGAAGCTTTCTTT,CASSSLGEGTTEAFF
20,TRBV7-8,TRBJ1-6,TRBD1,once,TGTGCCAGCAGCCTAATGGGACAGGGGGACGTTAGCTCCTATAATTCACCCCTCCACTTT,CASSLMGQGDVSSYNSPLHF
14,TRBV5-1,TRBJ1-1,-,few,TGCGCCAGCAGCTCAGCCTACAGGAACACTGAAGCTTTCTTT,CASSSAYRNTEAFF
14,TRBV5-1,TRBJ2-5,TRBD2,-,TGCGCCAGCAGCCTTAGCGGGGGAGGAGAGACCCAGTACTTC,CASSLSGGGETQYF
15,TRBV5-1,TRBJ2-1,-,once,TGCGCCAGCAGCTTAGGGGTGAGCTCCTACAATGAGCAGTTCTTC,CASSLGVSSYNEQFF
17,TRBV6-4,TRBJ2-2,TRBD2,-,TGTGCCAGCAGTGGCCCCCCCGCGGGGGCGAACACCGGGGAGCTGTTTTTT,CASSGPPAGANTGELFF
16,TRBV11-2,TRBJ2-3,-,-,TGTGCCAGCAGCTTAGAATGGTCAGGGGGCACAGATACGCAGTATTTT,CASSLEWSGGTDTQYF
17,TRBV5-4,TRBJ2-1,-,-,TGTGCCAGCAGCTTGGATACGTTGCGAGGATCCTACAATGAGCAGTTCTTC,CASSLDTLRGSYNEQFF
13,TRBV28,TRBJ2-1,TRBD2,-,TGTGCCAGCATCGAAGCGGGGGGGCAAGCGCGGTTCTTC,CASIEAGGQARFF
15,TRBV4-1,TRBJ2-2,-,-,TGCGCCAGCAGCCAAGGTGCGGTTACAACCGGGGAGCTGTTTTTT,CASSQGAVTTGELFF
14,TRBV11-2,TRBJ1-5,TRBD1,-,TGTGCCAGCAGCCAGGACAGGGTGTACCAGCCCCAGCATTTT,CASSQDRVYQPQHF
16,TRBV9,TRBJ1-1,TRBD1,-,TGTGCCAGCAGCGTATGGCCGGGACAGTTAGACACTGAAGCTTTCTTT,CASSVWPGQLDTEAFF
19,TRBV5-1,TRBJ1-4,TRBD1,-,TGCGCCAGCAGCTTGGATGACAGGGAAATACCTGGGACTAATGAAAAACTGTTTTTT,CASSLDDREIPGTNEKLFF
15,TRBV3-1/TRBV3-2,TRBJ2-5,TRBD2,-,TGTGCCAGCATGGGACTAGCGGGGTATCAAGAGACCCAGTACTTC,CASMGLAGYQETQYF
13,TRBV6-5,TRBJ2-5,-,-,TGTGCCAGCAGTTACTCTTCAGAAGAGACCCAGTACTTC,CASSYSSEETQYF
15,TRBV19,TRBJ2-7,-,-,TGTGCCAGTAGATCCATGGCAGAAGTTGAATACGAGCAGTACTTC,CASRSMAEVEYEQYF
13,TRBV12-3/TRBV12-4,TRBJ1-2,TRBD1,-,TGTGCCAGCAGACAGGGGTGGGGCTATGGCTACACCTTC,CASRQGWGYGYTF
13,TRBV29-1,TRBJ2-5,TRBD1,once,TGCAGCGGAACAGGGGGCGGACAAGAGACCCAGTACTTC,CSGTGGGQETQYF
16,TRBV10-3,TRBJ2-2,TRBD1,-,TGTGCCATCAGTGACCCGACAGGGTTGGTCACCGGGGAGCTGTTTTTT,CAISDPTGLVTGELFF
19,TRBV6-2/TRBV6-3,TRBJ2-1,TRBD2,few,TGTGCCAGCAGTTACTCGATCGCCAGCGGGGGACAATACTACAATGAGCAGTTCTTC,CASSYSIASGGQYYNEQFF
16,TRBV7-6,TRBJ2-5,TRBD2,-,TGTGCCAGCAGCTTAGCGAGGCGCGGGGGTCAAGAGACCCAGTACTTC,CASSLARRGGQETQYF
16,TRBV27,TRBJ2-5,TRBD1,-,TGTGCCAGCAGTTTATCGGGACAGAAGTACCAAGAGACCCAGTACTTC,CASSLSGQKYQETQYF
17,TRBV29-1,TRBJ2-6,-,-,TGCAGCGTTTGGGACACAAAAATCCGCTCTGGGGCCAACGTCCTGACTTTC,CSVWDTKIRSGANVLTF
15,TRBV2,TRBJ1-1,-,-,TGTGCCAGCAGTGAAGCGAGGCAAATGAACACTGAAGCTTTCTTT,CASSEARQMNTEAFF
13,TRBV12-3/TRBV12-4,TRBJ2-7,-,-,TGTGCCAGCAGTTTTCCTCTACGGAGGGAGCAGTACTTC,CASSFPLRREQYF
15,TRBV28,TRBJ2-7,TRBD1,-,TGTGCCAGCAGCCCCACCGACAGGGCCTCCTACGAGCAGTACTTC,CASSPTDRASYEQYF
12,TRBV11-2,TRBJ1-1,TRBD1,-,TGTGCCAGCAGCCGCGACAGGGTTGAAGCTTTCTTT,CASSRDRVEAFF
14,TRBV27,TRBJ1-2,TRBD1,-,TGTGCCAGCACCACCGGGCAGGGGGACTATGGCTACACCTTC,CASTTGQGDYGYTF
15,TRBV6-4,TRBJ2-1,TRBD2,few,TGTGCCAGCAGTGAAGTAGCGGGGGGCCAAGGGGAGCAGTTCTTC,CASSEVAGGQGEQFF
13,TRBV11-2,TRBJ2-6,-,-,TGTGCCAGCAGCCTCTCTGGGGCCAACGTCCTGACTTTC,CASSLSGANVLTF
13,TRBV2,TRBJ1-2,-,-,TGTGCCAGCAGTCTAGACGGAGCCTATGGCTACACCTTC,CASSLDGAYGYTF
13,TRBV6-5,TRBJ1-1,-,-,TGTGCCAGCAGTTTTTTCCGGAACACTGAAGCTTTCTTT,CASSFFRNTEAFF
19,TRBV5-1,TRBJ2-7,-,-,TGCGCCAGCAGCTTAAACGGCCCGGACTACAGGGGAAACATTTACGAGCAGTACTTC,CASSLNGPDYRGNIYEQYF
14,TRBV19,TRBJ2-7,TRBD1,-,TGTGCCAGTAGCGTAGGGGGCAGCTCCTACGAGCAGTACTTC,CASSVGGSSYEQYF
14,TRBV10-1,TRBJ2-2,-,-,TGCGCCAGCAGTGAGTCTTCCGGCACCGGGGAGCTGTTTTTT,CASSESSGTGELFF
13,TRBV7-6,TRBJ1-1,-,-,TGTGCCAGCAGCTTTTCAGGGAACACTGAAGCTTTCTTT,CASSFSGNTEAFF
15,TRBV11-3,TRBJ2-1,TRBD2,-,TGTGCCAGCAGCTTAGAAGGACTAGCGGGGGGGGAGCAGTTCTTC,CASSLEGLAGGEQFF